This entry lists 10 T cell receptor beta chains sequenced from one sample in a study of blood T cell repertoires in COVID-19. The data were produced by immunoSEQ multiplex PCR, yet TCRdb's version contains in-frame clones alone and is incomplete. The sample contains tens of thousands of clones, about 82% of which appear only once. The sequenced sample was peripheral blood. The receptors shown here come from an older man with active COVID-19.

This chain connects TRBV4-1 to TRBJ2-3; TRBD1 matches 7 bases. Trimming took 3 bases from V and 0 from J; bases not matched to a gene: 6. The V gene's germline CDR1 is MGHRA and CDR2 YSYEKL. The CDR3 extends over 16 amino acids. For the CDR3, the DNA is TGCGCCAGCAGCCAGGGGACAGCCTCTAGCACAGATACGCAGTATTTT. Protein product: CASSQGTASSTDTQYF.

V is TRBV28 and J is TRBJ1-5; the D gene is possibly TRBD1 (6 bases). The CDR3 is 17 amino acids. The germline V and J ends were trimmed by 2 bases and 0 bases, with 14 bases remaining between them. The V gene's germline CDR1 is MDHEN and CDR2 SYDVKM. CDR3 region: CASSLDWDTYSNQPQHF. CDR3 nucleotides: TGTGCCAGCAGTTTAGATTGGGACACCTATAGCAATCAGCCCCAGCATTTT.

The sample holds a few counts of this clone. The V and J genes are TRBV7-9 and TRBJ2-1; maybe TRBD2 (6 bases). V lost 5 bases to trimming and J lost 7 bases, with 18 bases between them. CDR3 length: 15 amino acids. The germline CDR1 and CDR2 sequences are SEHNR and FQNEAQ (reference sequence). CDR3 DNA sequence: TGTGCCAGCAGCCTACCCTGGACTAAGGTAAATGAGCAGTTCTTC. Its translation is CASSLPWTKVNEQFF.

This clone was observed a handful of times. This sequence joins TRBV6-5 and TRBJ2-5; D perhaps matches TRBD2 (6 bases). CDR1 and CDR2 from the germline V gene are MNHEY and SVGAGI. The CDR3 is 13 residues long. V gave up 7 bases and J gave up 5 bases, with 14 bases separating them. The CDR3 DNA is TGTGCCAGCATCTCAGCTGGGGGGGAGACCCAGTACTTC. It is translated as CASISAGGETQYF.

This clone was recorded a few times. The chain carries TRBV4-1 and TRBJ2-7, with 11 bases fitting TRBD2. Trimming removed 1 base from V and 3 bases from J; junction bases left unmatched: 11. Germline lookup yields CDR1 MGHRA and CDR2 YSYEKL. CDR3 length: 18 residues. The CDR3 spells CASSQGTPGLAEIYEQYF. Written as DNA, the CDR3 is TGCGCCAGCAGCCAAGGGACTCCGGGACTAGCGGAAATCTACGAGCAGTACTTC.

The chain has TRBV7-3 and TRBJ2-5; no definite D call. This CDR3 is 12 amino acids long. Germline V gives CDR1 SGHTA, CDR2 FQGTGA. V was pared by 5 bases and J by 0 bases, with 4 bases between. Here the CDR3 reads CASSPNQETQYF. CDR3 nucleotides: TGTGCCAGCAGCCCTAACCAAGAGACCCAGTACTTC.

The rearrangement links TRBV15 to TRBJ1-2; D call uncertain. Between the trimmed V and J ends, which lost 0 bases and 5 bases, there was a span of 7 bases. This CDR3 is 13 amino acids long. In germline, CDR1 is LNHNV, CDR2 YYDKDF (reference sequence). The CDR3 nucleotides are TGTGCCACCAGCAGAGATCGGGTTTATGGCTACACCTTC. The encoded protein is CATSRDRVYGYTF.

The chain links TRBV10-1 to TRBJ1-5; a possible D gene is TRBD1 (5 bases). V was pared by 5 bases and J by 2 bases, with 13 bases between. Germline V gene lookup returns CDR1 WNHNN and CDR2 SYGVQD (reference sequence). CDR3 size: 15 residues. Written as DNA, the CDR3 is TGCGCCAGCAGTACCAGGGTAATGGGCAATCAGCCCCAGCATTTT. Translation gives CASSTRVMGNQPQHF.

J is TRBJ1-2 and V is TRBV19; D not certain. Germline CDR1 and CDR2: LNHDA and SQIVND (reference sequence). V lost 6 bases and J lost 4, with 12 bases in between. The CDR3 length is 13 residues. The CDR3 bases are TGTGCCAGTAGCCAAGCTCGAATCTATGGCTACACCTTC. Protein sequence: CASSQARIYGYTF.

This chain joins TRBV9 and TRBJ2-1, with 10 bases lining up with TRBD2. V lost 1 base to trimming and J lost 7 bases; unmatched junction nucleotides: 8. CDR3 length equals 16 residues. Germline lookup yields CDR1 SGDLS and CDR2 YYNGEE. CDR3 DNA: TGTGCCAGCAGCGTATATGGAACTAGCGGGGTAAATGAGCAGTTCTTC. As protein: CASSVYGTSGVNEQFF.